The text below deals with one T cell receptor beta chain. Antigen unknown. Using immunoSEQ multiplex PCR, the repertoire was profiled, and TCRdb retains in-frame clones only, with some absent. The table lists more than 95,000 clones, about 90% of them singletons. The sample is drawn from a study of T cell responses to AZD1222 COVID-19 vaccine. Second doses at about 4 or about 12 weeks were pooled. Study-wide points: The donor group comprised mostly white British people and more females; the analysis possibly underestimated clonal diversity. Nearly half of spike-specific TCRs reportedly target unmutated variant regions. Dominant at 160-218 and 743-854, vaccine-associated CD4 TCRs also spanned spike.

CDR1 is KGHSY and CDR2 is FQNENV in the germline V gene. The CDR3 runs 13 residues. The V end was cut by 1 base, the J end by 8 bases, with 6 bases between. The sequence was obtained from an adult who received the AZD1222 COVID-19 vaccine. The specimen was peripheral blood, collected 28 days after the second AZD1222 dose. V is TRBV16 and J is TRBJ1-6; D is uncertain. The CDR3 nucleotides read TGTGCCAGCAGCCAATTTTTCGATTCACCCCTCCACTTT. Translated: CASSQFFDSPLHF.